Listed below are T cell receptor beta chains from one sample, sequenced in a study of regulatory T cells in long-lasting Graves disease. TCRdb processed the multiplex PCR reads anew with MiXCR; each CDR3 protein has one entry. Here the sample spans over 350,000 distinct CDR3 sequences, about 14% being singletons. Separately, the same data were catalogued under a study of T cells in Graves' hyperthyroidism and ophthalmopathy.

Specimen: peripheral blood mononuclear cells (PBMCs), collected at new diagnosis, from a patient treated with antithyroid drugs. These receptors came from a woman aged 45-60 years with Graves disease. The conserved cysteine and the conserved F or W are not part of the CDR3 here.

v_call	cdr3_aa
TRBV10-2	ASSEMAGSSYEQY
TRBV5-1	ASSLAGDYGYT
TRBV28	ASSLFAGGESEKLF
TRBV30	AWSGLDYGYT
TRBV4-1	ASSQAQGFGEKLF
TRBV28	ASIRAAGGDYNEQF
TRBV13	ASSLGPGGLRETQY
TRBV10-3	AISGRDTGELF
TRBV20-1	SAPRPSGYT
TRBV27	ASSDPRDRGPEDTQY
TRBV5-5	ASTQGGYGYT